The 5 T cell receptor beta chains given below trace back to one sample, sequenced in a study of T cells in Graves' hyperthyroidism and ophthalmopathy. There were TCR beta CDR3 regions amplified from RNA transcripts. With the HTBI primer set, the TCR CDR3 went through a first round of RT-PCR. TCRdb reprocessed the multiplex PCR reads with MiXCR, giving one entry per CDR3 protein. The repertoire holds around 340,000 distinct CDR3 sequences, with around a sixth as singletons. The specimen was blood. The receptors stem from a woman aged 50 to 60 with Graves' hyperthyroidism.

Ten or more counts support this clonotype. The chain couples TRBV2 to TRBJ1-1; tentatively, D is TRBD1 (5 bases). The CDR3 sequence is 13 residues long. The germline gives CDR1 SNHLY, CDR2 FYNNEI. The ends were cut back, 3 bases at V and 4 bases at J, with 9 bases in the middle. As DNA, the CDR3 is TGTGCCAGCAGTGACATAAGGGGCACTGAAGCTTTCTTT. Protein product: CASSDIRGTEAFF.

This chain uses TRBV3-1 with TRBJ2-7, with 12 bases matching TRBD1. The CDR3 consists of 17 residues. Germline CDR1 is LGHDT and CDR2 is YNNKEL (reference sequence). Trimming took 5 bases from V and 1 from J; bases not matched to a gene: 9. The DNA of the CDR3 is TGTGCCAGCAGCGCAACACCGGGACAGGGGGCGTCCTACGAGCAGTACGTC. Its translation is CASSATPGQGASYEQYV.

The J gene is TRBJ2-3, the V gene TRBV13, with D possibly TRBD2 on 7 matching bases. There are 16 residues in the CDR3. V lost 5 bases and J 6 bases, leaving 21 bases between the germline ends. The germline V gene encodes CDR1 PRHDT and CDR2 FYEKMQ (reference sequence). In DNA form, the CDR3 reads TGTGCCAGCAGCCACCGACGAGGGGGGGCGCGGGATACGCAGTATTTT. As protein: CASSHRRGGARDTQYF. The full variable domain, rest sourced from reference TRBV13 and TRBJ2-3, is AAGVIQSPRHLIKEKRETATLKCYPIPRHDTVYWYQQGPGQDPQFLISFYEKMQSDKGSIPDRFSAQQFSDYHSELNMSSLELGDSALYFCASSHRRGGARDTQYFGPGTRLTVL.

V usage is TRBV30 and J usage is TRBJ2-7; TRBD1 might be the D (5 bases). The CDR3 runs 14 residues. The V gene lost 0 bases and the J gene lost 1 base, with 10 bases spanning the gap. Per germline, CDR1 GTSNPN and CDR2 SVGIG (reference sequence). This chain's CDR3 is CAWSVQDDSYEQYF. CDR3 nucleotide sequence: TGTGCCTGGAGTGTACAGGACGATTCCTACGAGCAGTACTTC.

This clonotype was counted many times. The CDR3 region is CASKDSLGYTEAFF. CDR3 nucleotides: TGTGCCAGCAAGGACAGCTTGGGGTACACTGAAGCTTTCTTT. The V call is TRBV28, the J call TRBJ1-1, with D possibly matching TRBD1 (6 bases). This CDR3 is 14 amino acids long. Per germline, CDR1 MDHEN and CDR2 SYDVKM. V was trimmed by 7 bases and J by 3 bases, leaving 15 bases between them.